The source of this TCR beta chain is a study of blood T cell repertoires in COVID-19. Looking at the study overall: Some COVID-19 samples were acute and others convalescent; all came from the United States, Italy and Spain. PBMCs, B-cell-depleted T cells, or T cells were the source of the cDNA or gDNA that made up the material.

Original processing notes: Reference gene primer amplification gave nucleated cell count estimates. The method was immunoSEQ multiplex PCR; TCRdb's version includes in-frame clones alone and lacks a portion of them. D and trimming come from the DNA, and the V and J calls and clone size come from that table. The data hold about 300,000 clones, with around 89% observed a single time. The CDR3 spans 16 residues. CDR1 SGDLS and CDR2 YYNGEE come from the germline V gene. Trimming took 3 bases from V and 3 from J; bases not matched to a gene: 6. Enrolled during active infection, Seattle patients were then followed longitudinally.

The chain joins TRBV9 to TRBJ2-7, with 13 bases lining up with TRBD2. The TCR sequence derives from a woman between 45 and 65 years old with COVID-19, enrolled during active disease. The source material was peripheral blood. This chain's CDR3 is CASSGGTSGTVYEQYF. As DNA, the CDR3 is TGTGCCAGCAGCGGCGGGACTAGCGGGACCGTCTACGAGCAGTACTTC. Together with reference TRBV9 and TRBJ2-7, the CDR3 gives the full variable domain: DSGVTQTPKHLITATGQRVTLRCSPRSGDLSVYWYQQSLDQGLQFLIQYYNGEERAKGNILERFSAQQFPDLHSELNLSSLELGDSALYFCASSGGTSGTVYEQYFGPGTRLTVT.